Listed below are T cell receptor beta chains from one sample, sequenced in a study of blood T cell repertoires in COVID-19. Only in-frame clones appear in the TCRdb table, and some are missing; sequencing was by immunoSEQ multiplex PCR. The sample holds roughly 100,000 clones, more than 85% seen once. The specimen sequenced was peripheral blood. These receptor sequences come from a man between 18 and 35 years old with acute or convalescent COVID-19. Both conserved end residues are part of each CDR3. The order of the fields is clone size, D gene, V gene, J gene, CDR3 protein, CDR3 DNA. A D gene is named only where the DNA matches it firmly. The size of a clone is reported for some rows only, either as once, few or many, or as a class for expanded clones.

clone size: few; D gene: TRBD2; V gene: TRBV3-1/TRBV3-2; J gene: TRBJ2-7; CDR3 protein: CASSLSGVPYEQYF; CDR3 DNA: TGTGCCAGCAGCCTAAGCGGGGTGCCCTACGAGCAGTACTTC
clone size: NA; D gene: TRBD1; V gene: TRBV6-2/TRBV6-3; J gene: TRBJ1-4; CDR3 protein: CASSYSRTGEIGATNEKLFF; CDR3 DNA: TGTGCCAGCAGTTACTCAAGGACAGGGGAAATTGGAGCAACTAATGAAAAACTGTTTTTT
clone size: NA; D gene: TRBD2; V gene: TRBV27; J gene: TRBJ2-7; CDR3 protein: CASSLRTSGSWQYF; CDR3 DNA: TGTGCCAGCAGTCTACGGACTAGCGGGAGTTGGCAGTACTTC
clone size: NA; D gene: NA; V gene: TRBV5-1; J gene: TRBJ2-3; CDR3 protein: CASTVGALTDTQYF; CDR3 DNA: TGCGCCAGCACAGTAGGGGCCCTCACAGATACGCAGTATTTT
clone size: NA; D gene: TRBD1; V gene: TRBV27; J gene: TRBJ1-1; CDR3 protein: CASSFGGRGLTEAFF; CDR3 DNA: TGTGCCAGCAGTTTTGGGGGCAGGGGGCTCACTGAAGCTTTCTTT
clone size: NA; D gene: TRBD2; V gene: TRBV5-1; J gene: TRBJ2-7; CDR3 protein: CASSYGLAGGPYEQYF; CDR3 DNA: TGCGCCAGCAGCTACGGACTAGCGGGAGGCCCCTACGAGCAGTACTTC
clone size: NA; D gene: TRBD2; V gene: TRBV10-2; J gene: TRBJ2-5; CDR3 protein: CASSVGSGRISQAQYF; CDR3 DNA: TGCGCCAGCAGTGTGGGTAGCGGGAGGATCAGCCAGGCCCAGTACTTC
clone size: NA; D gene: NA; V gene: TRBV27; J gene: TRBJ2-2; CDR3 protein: CASSLYGHKNTGELFF; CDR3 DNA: TGTGCCAGCAGCCTTTATGGACATAAGAACACCGGGGAGCTGTTTTTT
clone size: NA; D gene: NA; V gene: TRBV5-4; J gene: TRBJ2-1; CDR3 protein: CASSLQTGASYNEQFF; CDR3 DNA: TGTGCCAGCAGCCTACAAACAGGTGCCTCCTACAATGAGCAGTTCTTC
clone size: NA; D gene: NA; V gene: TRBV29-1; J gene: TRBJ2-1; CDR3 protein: CSGGSNEQFF; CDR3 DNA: TGCAGCGGCGGATCCAATGAGCAGTTCTTC
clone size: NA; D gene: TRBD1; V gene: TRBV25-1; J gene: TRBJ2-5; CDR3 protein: CASSEDTTGSRETQYF; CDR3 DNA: TGTGCCAGCAGTGAAGACACGACAGGGTCTCGAGAGACCCAGTACTTC
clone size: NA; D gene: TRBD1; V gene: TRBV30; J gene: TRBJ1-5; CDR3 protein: CAWTRTGQNQPQHF; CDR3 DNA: TGTGCCTGGACTCGGACAGGGCAAAATCAGCCCCAGCATTTT
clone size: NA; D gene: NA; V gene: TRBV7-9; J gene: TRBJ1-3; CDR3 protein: CASSFWTVSSGNTIYF; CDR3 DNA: TGTGCCAGCAGCTTTTGGACAGTGAGCTCTGGAAACACCATATATTTT
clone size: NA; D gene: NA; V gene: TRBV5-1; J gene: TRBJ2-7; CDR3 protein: CASSLGDTRYEQYF; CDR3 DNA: TGCGCCAGCAGCTTGGGGGACACTAGATACGAGCAGTACTTC
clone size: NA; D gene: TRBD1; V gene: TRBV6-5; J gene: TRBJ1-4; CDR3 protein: CASSLTGGGEKLFF; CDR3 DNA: TGTGCCAGCAGTTTAACAGGGGGGGGTGAAAAACTGTTTTTT
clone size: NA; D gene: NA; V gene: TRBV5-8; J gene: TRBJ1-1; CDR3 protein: CASSLRVKGVGFF; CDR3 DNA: TGTGCCAGCAGCCTTAGGGTCAAGGGGGTAGGCTTCTTT
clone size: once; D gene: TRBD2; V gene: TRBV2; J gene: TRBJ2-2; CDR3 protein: CASGMGGSTGELFF; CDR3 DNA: TGTGCCAGCGGAATGGGGGGGTCCACCGGGGAGCTGTTTTTT
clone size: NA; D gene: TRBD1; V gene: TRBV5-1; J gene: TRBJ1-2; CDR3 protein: CASRGQAGDGYTF; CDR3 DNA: TGCGCCAGCAGGGGACAGGCAGGGGACGGCTACACCTTC
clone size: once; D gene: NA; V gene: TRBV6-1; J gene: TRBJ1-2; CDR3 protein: CASSEDRDYGYTF; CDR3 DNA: TGTGCCAGCAGTGAAGACCGGGACTATGGCTACACCTTC
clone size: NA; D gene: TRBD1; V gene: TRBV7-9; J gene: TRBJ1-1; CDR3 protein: CASSSPPDRTNTEAFF; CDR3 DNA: TGTGCCAGCAGCTCCCCCCCGGACAGGACGAACACTGAAGCTTTCTTT
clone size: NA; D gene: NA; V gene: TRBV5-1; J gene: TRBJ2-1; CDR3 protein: CASSGGRLPSYNEQFF; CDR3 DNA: TGCGCCAGCAGCGGAGGGCGTCTACCCTCCTACAATGAGCAGTTCTTC
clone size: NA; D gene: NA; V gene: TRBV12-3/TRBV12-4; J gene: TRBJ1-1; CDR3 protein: CASSFRTHEAFF; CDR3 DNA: TGTGCCAGCAGTTTCCGGACACATGAAGCTTTCTTT
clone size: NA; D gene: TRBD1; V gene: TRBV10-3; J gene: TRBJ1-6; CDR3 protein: CAISESLGQVNSPLHF; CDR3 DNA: TGTGCCATCAGTGAGTCGTTAGGACAGGTAAATTCACCCCTCCACTTT
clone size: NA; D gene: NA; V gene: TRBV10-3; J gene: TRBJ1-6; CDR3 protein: CAIRRTGGEDSPLHF; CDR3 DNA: TGTGCCATCAGGCGCACAGGTGGTGAAGATTCACCCCTCCACTTT
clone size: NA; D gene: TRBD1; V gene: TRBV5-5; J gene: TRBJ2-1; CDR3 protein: CASSQAIRDRGHEQFF; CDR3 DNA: TGTGCCAGCAGCCAAGCCATCCGGGACAGGGGACATGAGCAGTTCTTC
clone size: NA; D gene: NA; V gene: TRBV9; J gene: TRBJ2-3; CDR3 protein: CASSVVAVDTQYF; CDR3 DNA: TGTGCCAGCAGCGTCGTGGCCGTAGATACGCAGTATTTT
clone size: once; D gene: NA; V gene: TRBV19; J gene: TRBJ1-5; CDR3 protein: CASSRQVGGVVQPQHF; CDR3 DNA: TGTGCCAGTAGTCGCCAAGTCGGGGGAGTCGTTCAGCCCCAGCATTTT
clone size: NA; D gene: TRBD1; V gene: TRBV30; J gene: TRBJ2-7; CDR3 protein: CAWTPHTGAYEQYF; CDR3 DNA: TGTGCCTGGACGCCCCATACAGGGGCTTACGAGCAGTACTTC
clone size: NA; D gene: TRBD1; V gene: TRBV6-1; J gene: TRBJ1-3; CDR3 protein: CASSERGQASRTIYF; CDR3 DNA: TGTGCCAGCAGTGAACGGGGACAGGCTTCTCGCACCATATATTTT
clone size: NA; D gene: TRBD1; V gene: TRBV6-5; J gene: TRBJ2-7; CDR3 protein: CATFTGGAYEQYF; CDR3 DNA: TGTGCCACATTTACAGGGGGCGCGTACGAGCAGTACTTC
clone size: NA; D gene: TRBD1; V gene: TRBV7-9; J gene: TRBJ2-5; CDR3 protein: CASSLGQGTQETQYF; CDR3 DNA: TGTGCCAGCAGCTTAGGACAGGGGACTCAAGAGACCCAGTACTTC
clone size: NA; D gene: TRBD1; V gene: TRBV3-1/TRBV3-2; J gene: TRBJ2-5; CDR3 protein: CASSQEGPGQGARETQYF; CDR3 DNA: TGTGCCAGCAGCCAAGAGGGGCCCGGACAGGGGGCCCGAGAGACCCAGTACTTC
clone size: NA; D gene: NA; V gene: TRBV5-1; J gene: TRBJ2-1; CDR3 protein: CASSLGAMSSYNEQFF; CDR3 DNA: TGCGCCAGCAGCTTGGGTGCCATGAGCTCCTACAATGAGCAGTTCTTC
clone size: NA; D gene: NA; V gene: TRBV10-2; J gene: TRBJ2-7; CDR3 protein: CASRDSYEQYF; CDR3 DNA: TGCGCCAGCAGGGACAGCTACGAGCAGTACTTC
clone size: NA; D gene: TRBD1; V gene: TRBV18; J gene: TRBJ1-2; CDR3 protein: CASSPGTDRVYGYTF; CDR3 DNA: TGTGCCAGCTCACCCGGGACAGACAGGGTGTATGGCTACACCTTC
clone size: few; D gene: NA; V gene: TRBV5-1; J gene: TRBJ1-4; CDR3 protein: CASSQGGDGEKLFF; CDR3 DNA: TGCGCCAGCAGCCAAGGAGGAGACGGTGAAAAACTGTTTTTT
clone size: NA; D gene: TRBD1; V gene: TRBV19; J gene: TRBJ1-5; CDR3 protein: CASSRDRSNQPQHF; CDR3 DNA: TGTGCCAGTAGTAGGGACAGAAGCAATCAGCCCCAGCATTTT
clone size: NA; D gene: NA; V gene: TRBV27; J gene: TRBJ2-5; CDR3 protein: CASSYFPLRAREEETQYF; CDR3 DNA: TGTGCCAGCAGTTATTTCCCCCTCAGGGCTAGGGAGGAAGAGACCCAGTACTTC
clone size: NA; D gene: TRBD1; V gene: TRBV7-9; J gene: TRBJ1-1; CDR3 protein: CASSVQGGLNTEAFF; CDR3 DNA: TGTGCCAGCAGCGTGCAGGGGGGATTGAACACTGAAGCTTTCTTT
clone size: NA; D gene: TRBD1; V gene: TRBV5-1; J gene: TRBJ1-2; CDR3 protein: CASSKGQGVGLVNYGYTF; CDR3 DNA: TGCGCCAGCAGCAAGGGACAGGGCGTCGGGTTGGTAAACTATGGCTACACCTTC
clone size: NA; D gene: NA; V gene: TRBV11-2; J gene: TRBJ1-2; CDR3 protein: CASSLVGSSYGYTF; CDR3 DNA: TGTGCCAGCAGCTTAGTGGGCAGTTCCTATGGCTACACCTTC
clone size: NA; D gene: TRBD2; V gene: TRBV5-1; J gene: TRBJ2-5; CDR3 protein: CASSSGLAGETQYF; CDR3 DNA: TGCGCCAGCAGCTCGGGACTAGCGGGAGAGACCCAGTACTTC
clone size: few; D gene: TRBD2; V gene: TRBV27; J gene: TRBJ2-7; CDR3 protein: CASSLGTSGINEQYF; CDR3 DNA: TGTGCCAGCAGTTTGGGGACTAGCGGAATCAACGAGCAGTACTTC
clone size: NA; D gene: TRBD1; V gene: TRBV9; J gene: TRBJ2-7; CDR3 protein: CASSVTGDYEQYF; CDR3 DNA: TGTGCCAGCAGCGTTACAGGGGACTACGAGCAGTACTTC
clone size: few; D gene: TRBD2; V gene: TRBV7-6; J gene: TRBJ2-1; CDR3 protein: CASSLASGSYVDNEQFF; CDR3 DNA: TGTGCCAGCAGCTTAGCTAGCGGGAGTTACGTGGACAATGAGCAGTTCTTC
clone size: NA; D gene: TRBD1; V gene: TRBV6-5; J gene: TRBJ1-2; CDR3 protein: CATTGVWFGNYGYTF; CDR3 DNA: TGTGCCACCACAGGGGTATGGTTTGGTAACTATGGCTACACCTTC
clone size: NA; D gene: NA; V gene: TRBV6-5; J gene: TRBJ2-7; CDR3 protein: CASSTEGGAGYEQYF; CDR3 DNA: TGTGCCAGCAGTACCGAAGGCGGGGCTGGATACGAGCAGTACTTC
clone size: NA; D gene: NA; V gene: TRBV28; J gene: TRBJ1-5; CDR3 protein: CASSLLAGDNQPQHF; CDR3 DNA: TGTGCCAGCAGTTTATTAGCGGGAGACAATCAGCCCCAGCATTTT
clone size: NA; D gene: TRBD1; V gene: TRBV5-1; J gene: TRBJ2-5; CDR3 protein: CASSIYRGSLFQETQYF; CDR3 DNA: TGCGCCAGCAGCATCTACAGGGGATCCCTATTCCAAGAGACCCAGTACTTC
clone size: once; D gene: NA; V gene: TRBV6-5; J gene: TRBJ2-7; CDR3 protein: CASRPNRVSYEQYF; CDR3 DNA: TGTGCCAGCAGGCCGAACAGGGTTAGCTACGAGCAGTACTTC
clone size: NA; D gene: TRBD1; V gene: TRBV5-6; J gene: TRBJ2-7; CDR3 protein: CASSSGQGWYEQYF; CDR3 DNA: TGTGCCAGCAGCTCGGGACAGGGCTGGTACGAGCAGTACTTC
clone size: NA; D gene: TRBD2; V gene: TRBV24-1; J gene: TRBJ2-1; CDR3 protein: CATSDFRASGSRAGYNEQFF; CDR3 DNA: TGTGCCACCAGTGATTTTCGGGCTAGCGGGAGCCGGGCGGGCTACAATGAGCAGTTCTTC
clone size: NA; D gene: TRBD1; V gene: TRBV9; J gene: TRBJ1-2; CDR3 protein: CASSVGTGVNYGYTF; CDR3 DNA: TGTGCCAGCAGCGTAGGGACAGGGGTTAACTATGGCTACACCTTC
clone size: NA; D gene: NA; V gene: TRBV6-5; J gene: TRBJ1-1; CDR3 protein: CASADGGGGEAFF; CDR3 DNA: TGTGCCAGCGCTGACGGAGGGGGGGGTGAAGCTTTCTTT